What follows describes a single T cell receptor beta chain. CDR3 length: 16 amino acids. Germline V gene lookup returns CDR1 SGHDN and CDR2 FVKESK. The ends were cut back, 4 bases at V and 0 bases at J, with 12 bases in the middle. The data derive from a study of blood T cell repertoires in COVID-19. Study details: Samples taken during acute and convalescent COVID-19 were collected in the United States, Italy and Spain. In each case, the material was cDNA or gDNA derived from T cells, B-cell-depleted T cells, or PBMCs.

In the authors' workflow: Estimation of nucleated cell counts was performed using reference gene primer amplification. Sequenced by immunoSEQ multiplex PCR; TCRdb stores in-frame clones only, minus some. V and J calls and clone size follow that table, whereas D and trimming were derived from the DNA. The profile covers 81,000 or so clones, with around 92% appearing a single time and roughly 6.6% taken by the ten largest. This receptor was obtained from a woman aged 55-75 years with active COVID-19. The J gene is TRBJ2-2, the V gene TRBV14; weak D call: TRBD1 (5 bases). The sequencing sample was made of peripheral blood. The CDR3 is CASSLRSRANTGELFF. The CDR3 DNA sequence: TGTGCCAGCAGCCTTCGATCCAGGGCGAACACCGGGGAGCTGTTTTTT.